The clone carrying this T cell receptor (beta chain) occurred a few times. The antigen remains undetermined. Alopecia areata patients provided lesional scalp punch biopsies and peripheral blood, both collected for the study. As the sequencing template, cDNA was produced by extracting RNA and reverse transcribing it. The protocol was immunoSEQ multiplex PCR, while the TCRdb copy is restricted to in-frame clones and leaves out a portion. This table has hundreds of thousands of clones, around 67% appearing once. The entry originates in a study of CD8+ T cells in alopecia areata. Turning to the study itself: Treated patients were given 5 to 10 mg oral tofacitinib twice daily. The study, taken as a whole, reports: Patients showed less clear TCR sequence sharing than mice, possibly partly because of HLA diversity. There were also resident alphabeta T cells of normal skin sequenced in scalp samples.

The ends were cut back, 1 base at V and 2 bases at J, with 14 bases in the middle. Germline V CDR1 and CDR2: LGHNA, YNFKEQ. This CDR3 is built from 16 residues. The specimen was CD4+ T cells sorted from blood, collected at week 0. The chain combines TRBV4-2 with TRBJ1-1, with no clear D. The sequence derives from a human donor with alopecia areata. The CDR3 coding sequence is TGTGCCAGCAGCCAAGTTTTTGACGGTGACAACACTGAAGCTTTCTTT. Protein: CASSQVFDGDNTEAFF.